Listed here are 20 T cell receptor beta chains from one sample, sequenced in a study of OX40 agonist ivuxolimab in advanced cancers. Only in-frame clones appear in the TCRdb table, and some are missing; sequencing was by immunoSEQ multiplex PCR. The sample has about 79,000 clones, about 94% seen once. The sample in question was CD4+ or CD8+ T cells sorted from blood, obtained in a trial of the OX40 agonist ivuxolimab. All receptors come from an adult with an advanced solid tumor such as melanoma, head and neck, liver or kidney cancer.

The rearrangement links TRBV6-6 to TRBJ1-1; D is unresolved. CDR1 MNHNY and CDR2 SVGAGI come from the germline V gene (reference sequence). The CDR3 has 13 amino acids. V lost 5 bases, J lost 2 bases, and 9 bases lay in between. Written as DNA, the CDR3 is TGTGCCAGCAGTCCCCTGGATAACACTGAAGCTTTCTTT. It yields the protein CASSPLDNTEAFF.

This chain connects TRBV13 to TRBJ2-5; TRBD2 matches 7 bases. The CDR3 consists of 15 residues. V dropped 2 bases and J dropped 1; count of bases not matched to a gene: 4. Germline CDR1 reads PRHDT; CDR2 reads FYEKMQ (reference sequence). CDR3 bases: TGTGCCAGCAGCTTATATCAGCGGGGCCAAGAGACCCAGTACTTC. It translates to CASSLYQRGQETQYF.

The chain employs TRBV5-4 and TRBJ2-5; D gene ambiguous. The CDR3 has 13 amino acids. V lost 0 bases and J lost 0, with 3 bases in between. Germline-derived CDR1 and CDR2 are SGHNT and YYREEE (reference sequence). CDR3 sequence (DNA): TGTGCCAGCAGCTTGGCCCACCAAGAGACCCAGTACTTC. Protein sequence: CASSLAHQETQYF.

The CDR3 here is CASSLGLATYEQYF. The DNA for the CDR3 is TGTGCCAGCAGCTTGGGGCTAGCAACCTACGAGCAGTACTTC. The chain uses TRBV13 and TRBJ2-7; D may be TRBD1 or TRBD2 (5 bases each). The CDR3 has 14 amino acids. Germline V CDR1 and CDR2: PRHDT, FYEKMQ (reference sequence). Trimming took 3 bases from V and 2 from J, leaving 11 bases between them. The entire variable domain, with the rest obtained from reference TRBV13 and TRBJ2-7, is as follows: AAGVIQSPRHLIKEKRETATLKCYPIPRHDTVYWYQQGPGQDPQFLISFYEKMQSDKGSIPDRFSAQQFSDYHSELNMSSLELGDSALYFCASSLGLATYEQYFGPGTRLTVT.

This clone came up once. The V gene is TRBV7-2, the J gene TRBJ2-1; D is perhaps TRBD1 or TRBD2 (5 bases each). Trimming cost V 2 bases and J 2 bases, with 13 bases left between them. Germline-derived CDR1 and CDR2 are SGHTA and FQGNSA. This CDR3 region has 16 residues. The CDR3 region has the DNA TGTGCCAGCAGCTTACCTCCGGGGACCCCCTACAATGAGCAGTTCTTC. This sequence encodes CASSLPPGTPYNEQFF.

As DNA, the CDR3 is TGTGCCAGCAGCGCTAGCCCCGACGTGTCCAATGAGCAGTTCTTC. Its translation is CASSASPDVSNEQFF. The V and J genes are TRBV9 and TRBJ2-1, with a weak D call TRBD2 (5 bases). V was clipped by 3 bases and J by 6 bases, with 16 bases between them. The CDR3 covers 15 residues. Germline loops: CDR1 SGDLS, CDR2 YYNGEE.

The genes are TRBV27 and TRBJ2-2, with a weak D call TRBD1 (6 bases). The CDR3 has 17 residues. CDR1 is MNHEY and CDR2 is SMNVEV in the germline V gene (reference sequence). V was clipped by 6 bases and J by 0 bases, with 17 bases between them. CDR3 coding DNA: TGTGCCAGCAGCGACCTGCCAGGGGTTTCGAACACCGGGGAGCTGTTTTTT. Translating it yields CASSDLPGVSNTGELFF.

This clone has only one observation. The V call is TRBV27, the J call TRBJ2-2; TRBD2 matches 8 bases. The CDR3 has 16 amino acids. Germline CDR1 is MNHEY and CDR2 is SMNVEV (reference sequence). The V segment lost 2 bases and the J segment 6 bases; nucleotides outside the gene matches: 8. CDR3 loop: CASSLEWDGRAGELFF. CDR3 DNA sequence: TGTGCCAGCAGTTTAGAGTGGGACGGGAGGGCCGGGGAGCTGTTTTTT.

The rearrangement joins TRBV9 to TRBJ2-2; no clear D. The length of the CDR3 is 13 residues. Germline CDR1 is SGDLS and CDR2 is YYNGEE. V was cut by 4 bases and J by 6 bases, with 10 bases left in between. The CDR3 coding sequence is TGTGCCAGCAGCCCCCCAGCCCCCGGGGAGCTGTTTTTT. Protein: CASSPPAPGELFF.

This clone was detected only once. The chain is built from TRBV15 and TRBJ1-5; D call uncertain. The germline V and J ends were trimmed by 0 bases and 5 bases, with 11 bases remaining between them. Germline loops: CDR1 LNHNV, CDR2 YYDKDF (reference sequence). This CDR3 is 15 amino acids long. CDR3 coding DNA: TGTGCCACCAGCAGAGATCGGGGTTCTGATCAGCCCCAGCATTTT. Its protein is CATSRDRGSDQPQHF.

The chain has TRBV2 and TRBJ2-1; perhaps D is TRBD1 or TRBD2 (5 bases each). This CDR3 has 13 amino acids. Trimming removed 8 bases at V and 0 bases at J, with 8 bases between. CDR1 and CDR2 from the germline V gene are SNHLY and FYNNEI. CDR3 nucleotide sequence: TGTGCCAGCGCAGGGAGCTCCTACAATGAGCAGTTCTTC. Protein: CASAGSSYNEQFF.

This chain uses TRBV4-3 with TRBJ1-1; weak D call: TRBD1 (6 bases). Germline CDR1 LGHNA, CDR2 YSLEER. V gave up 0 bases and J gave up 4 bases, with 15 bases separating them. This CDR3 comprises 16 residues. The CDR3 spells CASSQDRGGGGTEAFF. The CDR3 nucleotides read TGCGCCAGCAGCCAAGATAGGGGGGGAGGAGGCACTGAAGCTTTCTTT.

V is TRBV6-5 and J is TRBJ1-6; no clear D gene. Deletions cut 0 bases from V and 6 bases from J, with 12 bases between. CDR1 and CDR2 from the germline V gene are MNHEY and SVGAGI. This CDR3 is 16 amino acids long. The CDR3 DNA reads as TGTGCCAGCAGTTACTCAGACCTAACTGGTAATTCACCCCTCCACTTT. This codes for CASSYSDLTGNSPLHF.

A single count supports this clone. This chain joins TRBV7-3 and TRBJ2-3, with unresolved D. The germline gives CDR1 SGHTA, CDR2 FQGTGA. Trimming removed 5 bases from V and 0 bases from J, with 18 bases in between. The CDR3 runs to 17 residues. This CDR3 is CASSPIPGSSSTDTQYF. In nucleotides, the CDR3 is TGTGCCAGCAGCCCAATCCCCGGGTCCTCTAGCACAGATACGCAGTATTTT.

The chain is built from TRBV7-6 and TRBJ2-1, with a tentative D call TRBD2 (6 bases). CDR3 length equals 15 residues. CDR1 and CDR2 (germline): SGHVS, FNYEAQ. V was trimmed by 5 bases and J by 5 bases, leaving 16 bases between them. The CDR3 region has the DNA TGTGCCAGCAGCCATCGGGGGAATATCCACAATGAGCAGTTCTTC. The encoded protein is CASSHRGNIHNEQFF.

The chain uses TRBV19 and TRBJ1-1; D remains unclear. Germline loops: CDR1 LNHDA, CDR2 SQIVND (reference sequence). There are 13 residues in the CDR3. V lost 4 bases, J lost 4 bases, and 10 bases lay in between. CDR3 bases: TGTGCCAGTAGTACCCGAGGCGTCACTGAAGCTTTCTTT. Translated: CASSTRGVTEAFF.

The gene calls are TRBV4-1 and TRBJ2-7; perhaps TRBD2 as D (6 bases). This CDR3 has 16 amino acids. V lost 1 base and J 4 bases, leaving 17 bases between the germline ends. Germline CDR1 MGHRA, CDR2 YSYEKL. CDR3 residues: CASSQVQGPGSYEQYF. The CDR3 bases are TGCGCCAGCAGCCAAGTCCAGGGACCCGGGAGTTACGAGCAGTACTTC.

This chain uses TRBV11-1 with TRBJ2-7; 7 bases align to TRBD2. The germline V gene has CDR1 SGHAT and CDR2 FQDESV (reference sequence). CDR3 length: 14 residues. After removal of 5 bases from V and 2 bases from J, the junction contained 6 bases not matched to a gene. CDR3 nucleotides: TGTGCCAGCAGCCTTCGGGAGGCCACCTACGAGCAGTACTTC. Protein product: CASSLREATYEQYF.

The CDR3 DNA reads as TGTGCCAGCAGCTTTATCTACGAGCAGTACTTC. It specifies CASSFIYEQYF. The chain is built from TRBV5-6 and TRBJ2-7; unclear D gene. CDR1 and CDR2 (germline): SGHDT, YYEEEE. The CDR3 spans 11 residues. V shed 2 bases and J shed 3 bases, with 3 bases lying between them.

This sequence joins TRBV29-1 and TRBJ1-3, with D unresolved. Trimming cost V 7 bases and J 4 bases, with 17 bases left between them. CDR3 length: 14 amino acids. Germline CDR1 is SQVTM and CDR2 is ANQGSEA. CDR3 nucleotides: TGCAGCGCCCGGACCTTTGATGGGGGAAACACCATATATTTT. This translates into CSARTFDGGNTIYF.